This T cell receptor (beta chain) is from a study of blood T cell repertoires in COVID-19. The CDR3 length is 12 residues. Germline V gene lookup returns CDR1 MNHEY and CDR2 SVGAGI. The V end was cut by 7 bases, the J end by 3 bases, with 8 bases between. Some clones are missing from TCRdb's copy, which holds only in-frame ones; the method was immunoSEQ multiplex PCR. The top ten hold less than 4.5% of the sample, which has fewer than 250,000 clones, approximately 90% seen once. Sequencing used peripheral blood. This sequence originates from a man between 45 and 60 years old with acute or convalescent COVID-19. The J gene is TRBJ2-3, the V gene TRBV6-5; tentatively, D is TRBD2 (6 bases). The chain's CDR3 is CASKAGTDTQYF. Here the CDR3 DNA reads TGTGCCAGCAAAGCGGGTACAGATACGCAGTATTTT.